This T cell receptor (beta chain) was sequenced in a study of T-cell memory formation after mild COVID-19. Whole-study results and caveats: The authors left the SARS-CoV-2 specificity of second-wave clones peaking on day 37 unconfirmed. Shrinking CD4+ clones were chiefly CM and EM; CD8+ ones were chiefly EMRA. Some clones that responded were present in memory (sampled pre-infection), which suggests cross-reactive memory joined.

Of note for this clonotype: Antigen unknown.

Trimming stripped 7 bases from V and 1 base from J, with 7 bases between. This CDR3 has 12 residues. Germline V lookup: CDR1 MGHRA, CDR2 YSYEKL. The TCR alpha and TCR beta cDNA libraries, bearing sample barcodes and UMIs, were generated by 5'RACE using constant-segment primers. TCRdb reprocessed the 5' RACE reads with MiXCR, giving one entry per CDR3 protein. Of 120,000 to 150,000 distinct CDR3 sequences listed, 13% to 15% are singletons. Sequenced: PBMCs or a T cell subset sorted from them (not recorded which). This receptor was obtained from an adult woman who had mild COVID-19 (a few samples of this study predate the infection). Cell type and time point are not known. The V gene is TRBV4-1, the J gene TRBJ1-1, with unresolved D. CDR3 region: CASMDANTEAFF. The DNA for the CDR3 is TGCGCCAGCATGGACGCGAACACTGAAGCTTTCTTT.